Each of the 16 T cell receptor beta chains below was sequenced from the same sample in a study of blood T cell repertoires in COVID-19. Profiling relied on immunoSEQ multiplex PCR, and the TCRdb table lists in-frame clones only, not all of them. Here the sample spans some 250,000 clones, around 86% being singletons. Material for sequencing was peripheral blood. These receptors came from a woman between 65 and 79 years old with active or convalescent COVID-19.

This CDR3 reads CASSPRMTDSQETQYF. CDR3 DNA: TGTGCCAGCTCACCACGAATGACAGATTCTCAAGAGACCCAGTACTTC. V is TRBV18 and J is TRBJ2-5, with D perhaps matching TRBD1 (5 bases). Germline CDR1 reads KGHSH; CDR2 reads LQKENI. Trimming left V 1 base short and J 2 bases short, with 14 bases between. The CDR3 length is 16 residues.

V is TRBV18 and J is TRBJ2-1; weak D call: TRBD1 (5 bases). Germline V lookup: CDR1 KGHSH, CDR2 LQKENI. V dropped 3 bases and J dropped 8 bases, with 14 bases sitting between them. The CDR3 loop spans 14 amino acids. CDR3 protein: CASSPARVMDEQFF. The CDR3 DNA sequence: TGTGCCAGCTCACCGGCCAGGGTAATGGATGAGCAGTTCTTC.

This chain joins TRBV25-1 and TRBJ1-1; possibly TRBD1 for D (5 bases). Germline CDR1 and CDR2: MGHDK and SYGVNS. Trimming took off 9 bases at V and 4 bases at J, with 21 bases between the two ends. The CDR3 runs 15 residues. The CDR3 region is CASAKGQGRGTEAFF. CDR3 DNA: TGTGCCAGTGCAAAGGGGCAGGGTCGCGGCACTGAAGCTTTCTTT.

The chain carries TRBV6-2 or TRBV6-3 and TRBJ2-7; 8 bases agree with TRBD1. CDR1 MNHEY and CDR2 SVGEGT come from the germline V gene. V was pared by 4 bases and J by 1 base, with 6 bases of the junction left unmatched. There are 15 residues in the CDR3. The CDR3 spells CASSSGTGFSYEQYF. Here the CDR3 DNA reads TGTGCCAGCAGTTCCGGGACAGGATTTTCCTACGAGCAGTACTTC.

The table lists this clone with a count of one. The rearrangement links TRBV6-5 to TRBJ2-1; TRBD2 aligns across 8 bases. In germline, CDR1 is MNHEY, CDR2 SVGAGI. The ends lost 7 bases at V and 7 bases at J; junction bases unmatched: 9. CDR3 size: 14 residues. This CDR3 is CASKGGGLINEQFF. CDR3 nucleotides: TGTGCCAGCAAAGGCGGGGGGCTAATAAATGAGCAGTTCTTC.

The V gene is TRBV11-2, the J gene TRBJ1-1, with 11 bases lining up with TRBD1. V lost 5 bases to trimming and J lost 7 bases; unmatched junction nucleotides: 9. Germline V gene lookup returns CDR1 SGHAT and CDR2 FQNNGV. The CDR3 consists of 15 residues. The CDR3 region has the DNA TGTGCCAGCAGCCCTCGGGGGACAGGGGGTGGTGAAGCTTTCTTT. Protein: CASSPRGTGGGEAFF.

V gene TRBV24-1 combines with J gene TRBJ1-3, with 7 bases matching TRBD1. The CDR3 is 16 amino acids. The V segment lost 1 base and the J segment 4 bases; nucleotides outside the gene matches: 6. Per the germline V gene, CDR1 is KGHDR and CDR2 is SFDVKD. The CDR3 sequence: CATSDFGTGAGNTIYF. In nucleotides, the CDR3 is TGTGCCACCAGTGATTTCGGTACAGGGGCCGGAAACACCATATATTTT.

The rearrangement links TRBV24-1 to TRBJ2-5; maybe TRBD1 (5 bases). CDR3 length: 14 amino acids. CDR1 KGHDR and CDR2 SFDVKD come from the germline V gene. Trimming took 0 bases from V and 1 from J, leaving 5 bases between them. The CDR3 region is CATSDLGAQETQYF. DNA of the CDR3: TGTGCCACCAGTGATTTGGGGGCCCAAGAGACCCAGTACTTC.

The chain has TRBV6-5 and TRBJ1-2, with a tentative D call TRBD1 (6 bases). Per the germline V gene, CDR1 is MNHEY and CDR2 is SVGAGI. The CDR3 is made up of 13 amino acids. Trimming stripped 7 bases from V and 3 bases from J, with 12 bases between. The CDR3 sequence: CASISQGDYGYTF. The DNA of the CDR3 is TGTGCCAGCATCTCACAGGGTGACTATGGCTACACCTTC.

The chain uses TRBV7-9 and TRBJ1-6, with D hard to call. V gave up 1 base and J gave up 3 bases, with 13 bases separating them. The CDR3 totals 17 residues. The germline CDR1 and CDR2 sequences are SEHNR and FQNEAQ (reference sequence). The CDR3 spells CASSLEHGGVYNSPLHF. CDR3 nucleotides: TGTGCCAGCAGCTTAGAGCATGGAGGCGTCTATAATTCACCCCTCCACTTT.

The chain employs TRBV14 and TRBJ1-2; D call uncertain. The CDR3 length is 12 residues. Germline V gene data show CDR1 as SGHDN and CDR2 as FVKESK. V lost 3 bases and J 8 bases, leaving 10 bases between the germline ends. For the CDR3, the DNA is TGTGCCAGCAGCCACCTCGAGGGCGGCTACACCTTC. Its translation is CASSHLEGGYTF.

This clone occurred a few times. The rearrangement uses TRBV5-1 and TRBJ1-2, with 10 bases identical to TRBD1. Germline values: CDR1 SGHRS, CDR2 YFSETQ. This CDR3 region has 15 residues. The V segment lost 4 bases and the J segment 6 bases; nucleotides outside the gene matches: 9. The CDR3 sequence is CASSPSGQGSHGYTF. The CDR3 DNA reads TGCGCCAGCAGCCCGTCGGGACAGGGGTCCCATGGCTACACCTTC.

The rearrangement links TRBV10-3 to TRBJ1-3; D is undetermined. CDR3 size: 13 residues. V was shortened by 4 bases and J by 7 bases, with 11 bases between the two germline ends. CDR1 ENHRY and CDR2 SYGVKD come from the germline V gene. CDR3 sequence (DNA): TGTGCCATCAGTGGCATCGGAGTTAACACCATATATTTT. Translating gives CAISGIGVNTIYF.

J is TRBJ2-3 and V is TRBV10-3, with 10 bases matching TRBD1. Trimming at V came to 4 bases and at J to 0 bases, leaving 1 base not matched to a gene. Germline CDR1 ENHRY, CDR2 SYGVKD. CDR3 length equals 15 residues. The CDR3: CAISGDRGSTDTQYF. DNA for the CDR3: TGTGCCATCAGTGGGGACAGGGGAAGCACAGATACGCAGTATTTT.

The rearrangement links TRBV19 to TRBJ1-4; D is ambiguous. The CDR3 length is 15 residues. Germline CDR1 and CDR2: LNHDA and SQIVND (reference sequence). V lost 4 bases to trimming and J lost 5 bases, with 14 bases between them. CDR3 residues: CASSTSGVGNEKLFF. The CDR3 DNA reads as TGTGCCAGTAGTACCTCCGGGGTCGGAAATGAAAAACTGTTTTTT.

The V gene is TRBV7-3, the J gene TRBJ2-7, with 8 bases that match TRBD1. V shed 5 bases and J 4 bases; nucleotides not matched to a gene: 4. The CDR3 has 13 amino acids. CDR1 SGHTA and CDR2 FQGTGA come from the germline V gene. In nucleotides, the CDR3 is TGTGCCAGCAGCGCCACAGGGGGGTACGAGCAGTACTTC. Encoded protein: CASSATGGYEQYF.